The rows below give T cell receptor beta chains drawn from one sample of a study of T cell repertoires in cytomegalovirus infection. Using its own MiXCR run on the reads, TCRdb lists one record per CDR3 protein. The sample carries around 280,000 distinct CDR3 sequences, roughly 13% recorded once. The sample comprised PBMCs. The receptors derive from a human donor in good health (CMV status not recorded). Some clones in this sample may be carry-over from other donors' samples. Each CDR3 is given with its conserved first and last residue. Fields, in order: clone size, D gene, V gene, J gene, CDR3 protein, CDR3 DNA. The D gene is left open where the match is weak. Clone sizes are given selectively: once, few, many, or a class where the clone is expanded.

>many|TRBD1|TRBV7-6|TRBJ1-3
CASSLEQGYGNTIYF
TGTGCCAGCAGCTTAGAACAGGGGTATGGAAACACCATATATTTT
>many|TRBD2|TRBV7-3|TRBJ2-3
CASSDGTSGLSTDTQYF
TGTGCCAGCAGCGATGGGACTAGCGGCCTAAGCACAGATACGCAGTATTTT
>many|TRBD2|TRBV7-6|TRBJ2-1
CASSPLSGGLNEQFF
TGTGCCAGCAGCCCCCTTAGCGGGGGCCTCAATGAGCAGTTCTTC
>many|TRBD1|TRBV5-6|TRBJ1-2
CASSPRDSYGYTF
TGTGCCAGCAGCCCCCGGGACAGCTATGGCTACACCTTC
>few|-|TRBV15|TRBJ2-7
CATSREGETYEQYF
TGTGCCACCAGCAGAGAGGGCGAAACCTACGAGCAGTACTTC
>many|-|TRBV6-1|TRBJ2-2
CASSEKIEVGELFF
TGTGCCAGCAGTGAAAAAATCGAGGTCGGGGAGCTGTTTTTT
>few|-|TRBV5-4|TRBJ1-1
CASSPGGLQVNTEAFF
TGTGCCAGCAGCCCCGGGGGGTTACAGGTGAACACTGAAGCTTTCTTT
>-|-|TRBV6-5|TRBJ2-1
CASSPGQGEQFF
TGTGCCAGCAGTCCGGGGCAAGGCGAGCAGTTCTTC
>-|-|TRBV28|TRBJ2-3
CASRMGRAAMTDTQYF
TGTGCCAGCAGAATGGGAAGGGCTGCCATGACAGATACGCAGTATTTT
>-|-|TRBV7-3|TRBJ1-1
CASNLMGGRRTEAFF
TGTGCCAGCAACTTAATGGGGGGGCGGAGAACTGAAGCTTTCTTT
>many|TRBD2|TRBV7-9|TRBJ2-5
CASSLDPSAGEVEETQYF
TGTGCCAGCAGCTTAGACCCGTCGGCGGGAGAGGTTGAAGAGACCCAGTACTTC
>few|-|TRBV20-1|TRBJ1-1
CSATGPNTEAFF
TGCAGTGCCACAGGACCGAACACTGAAGCTTTCTTT
>few|-|TRBV7-2|TRBJ2-5
CASGATLRETQYF
TGTGCCAGCGGCGCTACTCTTAGGGAGACCCAGTACTTC
>-|-|TRBV28|TRBJ1-1
CASSLVPSGTEAFF
TGTGCCAGCAGTTTAGTGCCCTCGGGCACTGAAGCTTTCTTT
>few|-|TRBV7-2|TRBJ2-3
CASRLVTDTQYF
TGTGCCAGCAGGCTGGTAACGGATACGCAGTATTTT
>few|-|TRBV6-2/TRBV6-3|TRBJ2-5
CASSYKTGLRETQYF
TGTGCCAGCAGTTACAAAACGGGGCTTCGGGAGACCCAGTACTTC
>few|-|TRBV14|TRBJ2-2
CASSMGPGRTGELFF
TGTGCCAGCAGTATGGGGCCAGGCAGGACCGGGGAGCTGTTTTTT
>medium-sized|TRBD2|TRBV7-2|TRBJ2-1
CASSSERENEQFF
TGTGCCAGCAGCTCGGAGCGGGAGAATGAGCAGTTCTTC
>many|TRBD2|TRBV4-1|TRBJ2-7
CASSQETSISYEQYF
TGCGCCAGCAGCCAAGAGACTAGCATTTCCTACGAGCAGTACTTC
>-|TRBD2|TRBV11-1|TRBJ2-1
CASAPEPRLAGQVYNEQFF
TGTGCCAGCGCCCCCGAACCGCGACTAGCGGGCCAAGTCTACAATGAGCAGTTCTTC